This TCR beta chain was sequenced in a study of T-cell memory formation after mild COVID-19 listed by TCRdb under 2021. A note on the overall study: TCR sequence clusters from the two donors were largely donor specific. The cohort was made up of two young adult volunteers, one female and one male, who were previously healthy. Longitudinal TCRalpha and TCRbeta repertoire sequencing tracked T-cell clones expanding and contracting after mild COVID-19 in a couple of donors. Study-wide findings and limitations: Only a couple of mild cases were covered by the study, and larger cohorts that include severe cases with pre-infection samples were considered necessary. Contracting CD4+ clones were located mainly in the CM and EM memory subsets, whereas CD8+ clones were found to be enriched in EMRA. Balanced CD4/CD8 phenotypes were observed for clones contracting from day 15 to 85, whereas a bias towards CD4+ was observed for a second wave of clones expanding from day 15 to 37. SARS-CoV-2 specificity of the second-wave clones peaking on day 37 was not confirmed. Some responding clones were detected in pre-infection memory, suggesting pre-existing cross-reactive memory T cells joined the SARS-CoV-2 response.

Sequencing took place on an Illumina NovaSeq 6000. cDNA libraries for TCRalpha and TCRbeta were prepared by 5'RACE using constant-segment primers, with sample barcodes and unique molecular identifiers added. RNA was extracted from every sample with Trizol reagent. The libraries were amplified in two PCR steps, and the second step added a second sample barcode and Illumina TruSeq adapters. Sequencing of the libraries was done on an Illumina NovaSeq, producing 2 x 150 bp paired-end reads. The published analysis was carried out like this. The reads were demultiplexed and collapsed into UMI-guided consensus sequences using migec v1.2.7. Using mixcr v2.1.11, UMI consensuses were aligned to TRA and TRB V and J templates and then assembled into clonotypes. Expanded or contracted clonotypes were those called significant by both edgeR and NoisET, with noise models trained on biological replicates. For edgeR calls, the cutoffs were a false discovery rate-adjusted p below 0.01 and a log2 fold-change threshold of 1. As an exploratory analysis of dynamics, PCA with hierarchical clustering was applied to max-normalized trajectories of the 1000 most abundant clonotypes. Separately sequenced CD4+ and CD8+ repertoires were used to assign the CD4 or CD8 phenotype of responding clones. Using fastp at Q25 and MiXCR, TCRdb reprocessed the public reads and kept productive beta chains. Identical CDR3 proteins give one entry, which carries the most common genes and DNA. These V and J calls are TCRdb output, not the study's own analysis. The sample table contains roughly 100,000 distinct CDR3 sequences; only one count was recorded for roughly 15% of them. The ten largest clones represent under 45% of the sample.

Ficoll-Paque density gradient centrifugation was used to isolate PBMCs. Comments on this clonotype: Its antigen remains unidentified. Base-call qualities are not available, and no considerably larger clone is one nucleotide away.

The clonotype comes from a man aged 18 to 30 who had mild COVID-19 (a few samples of this study predate the infection). The sample titles of this study are shuffled in the database, so cell type and time point are left out; the donor was told from shared clones. The sequenced sample was PBMCs or a T cell subset sorted from them (not recorded which).

Read as DNA, the sequence is TGTGCCAGCAGCTTAAGGCCCTACTACGAGCAGTACTTC. Translation gives CASSLRPYYEQYF. This receptor chain uses TRBV7-9 and TRBJ2-7, with the D gene too uncertain to name. Per the germline V gene (reference sequence), SEHNR is the CDR1 and FQNEAQ is the CDR2. Deletion took 2 bases off V and 3 bases off J, with a span of 8 bases between the germline ends. The CDR3 runs 13 residues from the cysteine to the phenylalanine. Only the CDR3 portion is preserved as DNA: 39 bases, with reading frame beginning at the first base.